These T cell receptor beta chains were read from a single sample in a study of T cells in localized non-small cell lung cancer. Method: immunoSEQ multiplex PCR; TCRdb's copy keeps in-frame clones and lacks some. The sample has 72,000 or so clones, less than 90% seen once. Sequenced material: peripheral blood, taken before any cancer treatment. These receptors were taken from a male donor aged 60 or older with stage III squamous cell lung carcinoma. The CDR3 runs from the conserved cysteine through the conserved F or W. Fields, in order: CDR3 protein, clone size, V gene. Only part of the rows carry a size: once, few, many, or a class if the clone is expanded.

CDR3 protein: CASSPGREANTEAFF; clone size: -; V gene: TRBV7-9
CDR3 protein: CASSSPRLAQTQYF; clone size: once; V gene: TRBV7-9
CDR3 protein: CASSYEGPLHHEQFF; clone size: -; V gene: TRBV6-6
CDR3 protein: CASSPKTGGSNQPQHF; clone size: -; V gene: TRBV7-2
CDR3 protein: CASSEGSQGTGELFF; clone size: -; V gene: TRBV6-1
CDR3 protein: CASSSTGTVIETQYF; clone size: -; V gene: TRBV7-2
CDR3 protein: CASSEPGLARDEQFF; clone size: -; V gene: TRBV5-4
CDR3 protein: CASSVPSPGELFF; clone size: -; V gene: TRBV2
CDR3 protein: CASSVEGTGGNSPLHF; clone size: few; V gene: TRBV9
CDR3 protein: CASSPGVVQGVQPQHF; clone size: -; V gene: TRBV9
CDR3 protein: CASSARRGDDSPLHF; clone size: -; V gene: TRBV6-1
CDR3 protein: CASSSAAGVGQAKNIQYF; clone size: -; V gene: TRBV7-2
CDR3 protein: CASSRPGLQETQYF; clone size: once; V gene: TRBV4-2
CDR3 protein: CASSMDRAGNGYTF; clone size: -; V gene: TRBV6-4
CDR3 protein: CAGSLPGQGGSPLHF; clone size: -; V gene: TRBV5-4
CDR3 protein: CASRDTLNTEAFF; clone size: few; V gene: TRBV19
CDR3 protein: CASSSRNLDTQYF; clone size: -; V gene: TRBV28
CDR3 protein: CASRDRVSQPQHF; clone size: -; V gene: TRBV28
CDR3 protein: CASTGRTNTGELFF; clone size: -; V gene: TRBV5-8
CDR3 protein: CASSIRNTEAFF; clone size: -; V gene: TRBV19
CDR3 protein: CASSVAGEDTEAFF; clone size: few; V gene: TRBV9
CDR3 protein: CASSQPRAGRHGYTF; clone size: -; V gene: TRBV4-1
CDR3 protein: CASRPGQVLSGANVLTF; clone size: -; V gene: TRBV19
CDR3 protein: CASSLWRGGTHNEQFF; clone size: -; V gene: TRBV5-1
CDR3 protein: CASSQEITGMNTEAFF; clone size: -; V gene: TRBV4-1
CDR3 protein: CAELQELAEREQFF; clone size: once; V gene: TRBV7-2
CDR3 protein: CASGRTVNQPQHF; clone size: -; V gene: TRBV19
CDR3 protein: CASSLEGSSYNEQFF; clone size: -; V gene: TRBV7-6
CDR3 protein: CASRGTASNYGYTF; clone size: -; V gene: TRBV6-5
CDR3 protein: CASSLVGNSLYEQYF; clone size: -; V gene: TRBV7-2
CDR3 protein: CASSSEGMNTEAFF; clone size: -; V gene: TRBV7-2
CDR3 protein: CASSLYSPDRGLSPLHF; clone size: -; V gene: TRBV7-2
CDR3 protein: CASSEGYEQYF; clone size: -; V gene: TRBV6-5
CDR3 protein: CASSLDLRRGEAFF; clone size: -; V gene: TRBV11-2
CDR3 protein: CASSLQGFGGANVLTF; clone size: -; V gene: TRBV11-2
CDR3 protein: CASSQGGRVLHEQYF; clone size: -; V gene: TRBV4-3
CDR3 protein: CASSRGQAKNIQYF; clone size: -; V gene: TRBV6-5
CDR3 protein: CASSEGSRNTGELFF; clone size: -; V gene: TRBV2
CDR3 protein: CASSPSGTGEETQYF; clone size: -; V gene: TRBV6-5
CDR3 protein: CASSPGTGVYNEQFF; clone size: -; V gene: TRBV5-8
CDR3 protein: CAWSVQGSLGQSGGYTF; clone size: -; V gene: TRBV30
CDR3 protein: CASSFGLLNNEQFF; clone size: few; V gene: TRBV11-2
CDR3 protein: CASSLDPGSYNSPLHF; clone size: -; V gene: TRBV5-1